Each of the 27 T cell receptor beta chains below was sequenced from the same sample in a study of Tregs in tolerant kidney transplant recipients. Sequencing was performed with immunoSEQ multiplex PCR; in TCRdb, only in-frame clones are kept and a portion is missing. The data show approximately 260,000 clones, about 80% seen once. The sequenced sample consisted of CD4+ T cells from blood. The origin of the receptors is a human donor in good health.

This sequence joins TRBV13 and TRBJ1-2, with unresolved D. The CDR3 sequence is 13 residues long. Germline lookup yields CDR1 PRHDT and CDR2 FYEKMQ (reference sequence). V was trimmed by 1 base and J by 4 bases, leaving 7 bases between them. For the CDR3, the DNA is TGTGCCAGCAGCTTAGAACAGTCCTATGGCTACACCTTC. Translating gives CASSLEQSYGYTF.

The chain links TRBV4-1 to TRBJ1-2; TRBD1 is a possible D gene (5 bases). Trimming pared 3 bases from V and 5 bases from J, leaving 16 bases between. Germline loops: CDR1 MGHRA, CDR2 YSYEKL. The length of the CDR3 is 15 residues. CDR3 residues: CASSHLPAQGYGYTF. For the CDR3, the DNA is TGCGCCAGCAGCCACCTTCCGGCCCAGGGTTATGGCTACACCTTC.

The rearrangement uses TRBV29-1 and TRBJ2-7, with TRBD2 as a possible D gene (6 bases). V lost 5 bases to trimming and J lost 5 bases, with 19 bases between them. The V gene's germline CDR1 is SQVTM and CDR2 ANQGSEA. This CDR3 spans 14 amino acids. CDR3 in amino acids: CSVFTPAGIHEQYF. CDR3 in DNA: TGCAGCGTTTTTACTCCCGCGGGAATCCACGAGCAGTACTTC.

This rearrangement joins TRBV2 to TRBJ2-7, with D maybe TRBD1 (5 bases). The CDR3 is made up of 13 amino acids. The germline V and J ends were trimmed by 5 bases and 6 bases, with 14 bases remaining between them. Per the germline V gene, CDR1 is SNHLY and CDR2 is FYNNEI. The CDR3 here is CASSRDSYVEQYF. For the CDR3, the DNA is TGTGCCAGCAGTCGCGACAGTTATGTCGAGCAGTACTTC.

As DNA, the CDR3 is TGTGCCAGCAGCCCTCTTGACGGGTTGCGGGACGAGCAGTACTTC. Translated, it gives CASSPLDGLRDEQYF. The V and J genes are TRBV7-6 and TRBJ2-7; a possible D gene is TRBD2 (5 bases). The CDR3 loop spans 15 amino acids. Trimming left V 5 bases short and J 5 bases short, with 19 bases between. Germline V gene lookup returns CDR1 SGHVS and CDR2 FNYEAQ.

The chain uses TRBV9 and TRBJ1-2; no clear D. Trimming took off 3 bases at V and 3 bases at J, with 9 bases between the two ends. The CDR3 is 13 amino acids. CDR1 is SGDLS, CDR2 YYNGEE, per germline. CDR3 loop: CASSGGWDYGYTF. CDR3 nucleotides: TGTGCCAGCAGCGGCGGCTGGGACTATGGCTACACCTTC.

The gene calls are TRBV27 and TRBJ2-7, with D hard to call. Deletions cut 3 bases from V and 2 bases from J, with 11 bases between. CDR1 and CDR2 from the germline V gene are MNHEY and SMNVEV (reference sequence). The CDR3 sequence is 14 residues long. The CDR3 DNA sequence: TGTGCCAGCAGTTTGAGCAGGTTGGCCTACGAGCAGTACTTC. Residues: CASSLSRLAYEQYF.

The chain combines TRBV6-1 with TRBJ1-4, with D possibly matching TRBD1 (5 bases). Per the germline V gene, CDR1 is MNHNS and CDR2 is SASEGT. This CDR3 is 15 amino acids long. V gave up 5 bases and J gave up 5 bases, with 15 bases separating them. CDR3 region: CASSPNRKANEKLFF. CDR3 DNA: TGTGCCAGCAGTCCCAACAGGAAAGCCAATGAAAAACTGTTTTTT.

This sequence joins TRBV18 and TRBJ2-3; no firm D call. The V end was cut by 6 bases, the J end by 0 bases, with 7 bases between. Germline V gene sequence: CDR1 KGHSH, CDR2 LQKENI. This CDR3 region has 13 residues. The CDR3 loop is CASSYASTDTQYF. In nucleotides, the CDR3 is TGTGCCAGCTCCTACGCTAGCACAGATACGCAGTATTTT.

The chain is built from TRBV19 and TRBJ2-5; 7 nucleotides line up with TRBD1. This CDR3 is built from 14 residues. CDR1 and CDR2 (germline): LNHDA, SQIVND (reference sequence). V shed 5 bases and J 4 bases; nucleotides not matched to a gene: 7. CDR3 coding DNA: TGTGCCAGTAGTCTAAGGACAGGTGGAGAGACCCAGTACTTC. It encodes CASSLRTGGETQYF.

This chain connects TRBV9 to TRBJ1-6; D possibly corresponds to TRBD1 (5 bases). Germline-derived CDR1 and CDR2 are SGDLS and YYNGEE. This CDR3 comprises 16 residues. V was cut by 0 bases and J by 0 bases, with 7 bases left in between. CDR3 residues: CASSVGQSSYNSPLHF. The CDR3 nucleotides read TGTGCCAGCAGCGTAGGACAGAGCTCCTATAATTCACCCCTCCACTTT.

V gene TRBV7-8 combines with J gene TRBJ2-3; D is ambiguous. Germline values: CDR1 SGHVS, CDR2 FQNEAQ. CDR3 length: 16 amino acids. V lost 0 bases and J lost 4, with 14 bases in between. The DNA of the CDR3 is TGTGCCAGCAGCTTAGCGGGATGGGGTTCCGCAGATACGCAGTATTTT. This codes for CASSLAGWGSADTQYF.

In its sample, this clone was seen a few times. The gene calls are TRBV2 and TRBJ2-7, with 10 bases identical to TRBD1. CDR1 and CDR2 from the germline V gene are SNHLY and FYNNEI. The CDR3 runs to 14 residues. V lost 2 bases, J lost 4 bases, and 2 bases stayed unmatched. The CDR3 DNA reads TGTGCCAGCAGTGAAAAGGGACAGGGGTACGAGCAGTACTTC. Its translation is CASSEKGQGYEQYF.

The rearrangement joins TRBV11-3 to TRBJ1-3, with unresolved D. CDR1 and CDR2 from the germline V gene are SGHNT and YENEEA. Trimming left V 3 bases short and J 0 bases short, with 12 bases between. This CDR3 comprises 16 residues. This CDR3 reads CASSLGSPFSGNTIYF. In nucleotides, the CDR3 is TGTGCCAGCAGCTTGGGCAGTCCTTTCTCTGGAAACACCATATATTTT.

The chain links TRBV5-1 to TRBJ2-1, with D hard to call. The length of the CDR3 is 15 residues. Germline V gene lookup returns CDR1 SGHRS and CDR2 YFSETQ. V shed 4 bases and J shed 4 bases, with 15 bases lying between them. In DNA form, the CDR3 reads TGCGCCAGCAGCCCCGGTTCCGGATTATACAATGAGCAGTTCTTC. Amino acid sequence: CASSPGSGLYNEQFF.

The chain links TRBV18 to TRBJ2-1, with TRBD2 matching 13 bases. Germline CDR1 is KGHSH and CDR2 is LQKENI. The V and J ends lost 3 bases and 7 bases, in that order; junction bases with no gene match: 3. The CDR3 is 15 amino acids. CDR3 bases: TGTGCCAGCTCACCCCGGGGACTAGCGGGGAATGAGCAGTTCTTC. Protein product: CASSPRGLAGNEQFF.

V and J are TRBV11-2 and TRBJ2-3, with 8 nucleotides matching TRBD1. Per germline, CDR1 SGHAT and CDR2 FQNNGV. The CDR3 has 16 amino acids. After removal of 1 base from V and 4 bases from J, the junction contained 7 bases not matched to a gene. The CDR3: CASSLVGQGASDTQYF. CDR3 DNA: TGTGCCAGCAGCTTAGTTGGTCAGGGGGCGTCAGATACGCAGTATTTT.

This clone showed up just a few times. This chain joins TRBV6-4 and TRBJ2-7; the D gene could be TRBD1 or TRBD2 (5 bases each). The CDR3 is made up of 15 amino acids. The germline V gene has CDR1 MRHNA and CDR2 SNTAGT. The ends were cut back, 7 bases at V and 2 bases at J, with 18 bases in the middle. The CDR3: CASTFGARSPYEQYF. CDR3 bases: TGTGCCAGCACCTTCGGGGCCCGCAGCCCCTACGAGCAGTACTTC.

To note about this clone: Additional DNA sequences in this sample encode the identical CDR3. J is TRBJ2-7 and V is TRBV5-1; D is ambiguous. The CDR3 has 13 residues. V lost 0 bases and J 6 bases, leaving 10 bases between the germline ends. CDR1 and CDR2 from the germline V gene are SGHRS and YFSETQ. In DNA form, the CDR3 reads TGCGCCAGCAGCTTGGAGTCCGGCAGCGAGCAGTACTTC. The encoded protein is CASSLESGSEQYF.

The CDR3 DNA follows: TGTGCCAGCAGCTCATGGGTAGCAGGGCTGGATGAGCAGTTCTTC. Residues: CASSSWVAGLDEQFF. V usage is TRBV5-4 and J usage is TRBJ2-1; a weak D match, TRBD1 (5 bases). Germline V gene sequence: CDR1 SGHNT, CDR2 YYREEE (reference sequence). This CDR3 is 15 amino acids long. The V and J ends lost 3 bases and 8 bases respectively, with 18 bases between them. The entire variable domain, with the rest obtained from reference TRBV5-4 and TRBJ2-1, is as follows: ETGVTQSPTHLIKTRGQQVTLRCSSQSGHNTVSWYQQALGQGPQFIFQYYREEENGRGNFPPRFSGLQFPNYSSELNVNALELDDSALYLCASSSWVAGLDEQFFGPGTRLTVL.

The CDR3 DNA reads TGTGCCATCAGCCCCGCAGGGGGCACTGAAGCTTTCTTT. This encodes CAISPAGGTEAFF. The rearrangement joins TRBV10-3 to TRBJ1-1, with 7 bases lining up with TRBD1. CDR3 length: 13 amino acids. The germline V gene encodes CDR1 ENHRY and CDR2 SYGVKD. Losses at the gene ends were 6 bases for V and 4 bases for J; bases not matched to a gene: 5.

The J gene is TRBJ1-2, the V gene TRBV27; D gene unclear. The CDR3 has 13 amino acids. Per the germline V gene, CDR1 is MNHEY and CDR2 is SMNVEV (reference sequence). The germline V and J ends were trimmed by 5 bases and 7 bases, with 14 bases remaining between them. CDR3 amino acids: CASSPPGQFGYTF. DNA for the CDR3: TGTGCCAGCAGTCCCCCCGGGCAGTTTGGCTACACCTTC.

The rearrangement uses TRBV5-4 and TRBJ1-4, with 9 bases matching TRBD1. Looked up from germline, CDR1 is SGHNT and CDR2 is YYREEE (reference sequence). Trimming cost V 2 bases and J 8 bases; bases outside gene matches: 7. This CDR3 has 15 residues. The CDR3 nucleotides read TGTGCCAGCAGCTTAACCGGGACAGGGAAAGAAAAACTGTTTTTT. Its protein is CASSLTGTGKEKLFF.

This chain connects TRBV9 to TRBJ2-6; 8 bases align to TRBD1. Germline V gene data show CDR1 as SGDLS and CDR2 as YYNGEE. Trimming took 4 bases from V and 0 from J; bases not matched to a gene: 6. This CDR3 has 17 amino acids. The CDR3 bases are TGTGCCAGCAGCACCACGACAGGGGACTCTGGGGCCAACGTCCTGACTTTC. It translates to CASSTTTGDSGANVLTF. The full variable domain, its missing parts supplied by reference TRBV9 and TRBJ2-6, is DSGVTQTPKHLITATGQRVTLRCSPRSGDLSVYWYQQSLDQGLQFLIQYYNGEERAKGNILERFSAQQFPDLHSELNLSSLELGDSALYFCASSTTTGDSGANVLTFGAGSRLTVL.

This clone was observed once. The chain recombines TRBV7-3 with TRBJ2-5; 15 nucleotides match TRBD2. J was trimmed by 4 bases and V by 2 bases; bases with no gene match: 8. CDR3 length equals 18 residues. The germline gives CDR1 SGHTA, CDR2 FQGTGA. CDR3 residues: CASSLGMGLAGGGETQYF. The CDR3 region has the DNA TGTGCCAGCAGCTTAGGGATGGGACTAGCGGGGGGTGGAGAGACCCAGTACTTC.

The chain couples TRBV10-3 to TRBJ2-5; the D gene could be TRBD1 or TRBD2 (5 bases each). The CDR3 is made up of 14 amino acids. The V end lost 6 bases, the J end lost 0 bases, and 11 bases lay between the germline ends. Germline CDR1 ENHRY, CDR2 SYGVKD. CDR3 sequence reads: CAIRGTEYQETQYF. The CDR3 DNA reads TGTGCCATCAGAGGGACGGAGTACCAAGAGACCCAGTACTTC.

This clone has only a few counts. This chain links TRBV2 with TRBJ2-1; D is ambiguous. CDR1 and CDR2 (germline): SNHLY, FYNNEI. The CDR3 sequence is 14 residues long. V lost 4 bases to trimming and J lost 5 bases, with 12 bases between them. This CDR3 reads CASSVLTTDNEQFF. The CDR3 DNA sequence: TGTGCCAGCAGTGTACTCACCACGGACAATGAGCAGTTCTTC.